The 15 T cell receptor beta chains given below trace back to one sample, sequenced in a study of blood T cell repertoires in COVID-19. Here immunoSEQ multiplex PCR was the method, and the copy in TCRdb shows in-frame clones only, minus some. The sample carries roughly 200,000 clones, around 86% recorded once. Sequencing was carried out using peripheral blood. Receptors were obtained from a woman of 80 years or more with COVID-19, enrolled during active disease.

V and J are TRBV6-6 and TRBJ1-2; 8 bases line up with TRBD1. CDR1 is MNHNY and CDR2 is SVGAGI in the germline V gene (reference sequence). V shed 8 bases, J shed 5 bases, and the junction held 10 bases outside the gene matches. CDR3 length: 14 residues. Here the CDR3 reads CASLGTGQGYGYTF. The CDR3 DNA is TGTGCCAGCCTGGGGACAGGCCAGGGGTATGGCTACACCTTC.

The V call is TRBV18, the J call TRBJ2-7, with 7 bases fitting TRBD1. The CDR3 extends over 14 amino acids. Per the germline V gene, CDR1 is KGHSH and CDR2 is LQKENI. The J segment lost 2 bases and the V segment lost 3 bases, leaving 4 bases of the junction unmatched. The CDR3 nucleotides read TGTGCCAGCTCACCGGAGACAGGGACCTACGAGCAGTACTTC. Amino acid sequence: CASSPETGTYEQYF.

The CDR3 coding sequence is TGCGCCAGCAGCCAAGATCTGGGCGTCCCCTACAATGAGCAGTTCTTC. Translating it yields CASSQDLGVPYNEQFF. The chain couples TRBV4-3 to TRBJ2-1; D is unclear. Between the trimmed V and J ends, which lost 0 bases and 2 bases, there was a span of 11 bases. The germline V gene encodes CDR1 LGHNA and CDR2 YSLEER. The CDR3 contains 16 residues.

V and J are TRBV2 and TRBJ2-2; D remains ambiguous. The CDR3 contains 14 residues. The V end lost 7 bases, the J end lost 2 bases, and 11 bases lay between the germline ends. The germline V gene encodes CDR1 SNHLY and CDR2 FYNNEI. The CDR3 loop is CASNMAFNTGELFF. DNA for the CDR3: TGTGCCAGCAACATGGCTTTTAACACCGGGGAGCTGTTTTTT.

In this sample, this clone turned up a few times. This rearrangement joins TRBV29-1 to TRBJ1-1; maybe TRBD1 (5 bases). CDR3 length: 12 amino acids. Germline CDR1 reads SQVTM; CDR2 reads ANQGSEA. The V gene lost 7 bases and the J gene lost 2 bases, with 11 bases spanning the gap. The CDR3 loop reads CSASDRNTEAFF. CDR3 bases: TGCAGCGCCTCAGACAGAAACACTGAAGCTTTCTTT.

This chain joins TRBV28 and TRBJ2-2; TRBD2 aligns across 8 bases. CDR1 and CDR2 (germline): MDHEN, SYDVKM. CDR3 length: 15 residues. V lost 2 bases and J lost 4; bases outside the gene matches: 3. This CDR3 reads CASSLAGGFTGELFF. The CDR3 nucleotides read TGTGCCAGCAGTTTAGCGGGAGGTTTCACCGGGGAGCTGTTTTTT.

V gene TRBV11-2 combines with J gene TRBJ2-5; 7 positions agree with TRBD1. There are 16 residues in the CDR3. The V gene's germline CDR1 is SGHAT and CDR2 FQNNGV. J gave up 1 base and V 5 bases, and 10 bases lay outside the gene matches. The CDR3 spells CASSIHRGATQETQYF. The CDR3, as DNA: TGTGCCAGCAGCATCCACAGGGGTGCGACCCAAGAGACCCAGTACTTC.

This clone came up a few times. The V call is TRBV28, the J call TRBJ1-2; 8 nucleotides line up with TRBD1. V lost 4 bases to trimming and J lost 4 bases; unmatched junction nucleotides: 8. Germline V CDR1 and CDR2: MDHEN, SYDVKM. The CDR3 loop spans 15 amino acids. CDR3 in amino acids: CASSSLAGGVYGYTF. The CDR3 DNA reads TGTGCCAGCAGTTCTTTGGCAGGGGGCGTCTATGGCTACACCTTC.

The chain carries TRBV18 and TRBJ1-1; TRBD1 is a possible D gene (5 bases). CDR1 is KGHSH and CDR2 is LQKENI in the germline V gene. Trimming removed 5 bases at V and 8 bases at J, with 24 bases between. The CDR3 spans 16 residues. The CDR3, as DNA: TGTGCCAGCTCAGACAGACCCACATCAGCTTCAACCGAAGCTTTCTTT. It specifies CASSDRPTSASTEAFF.

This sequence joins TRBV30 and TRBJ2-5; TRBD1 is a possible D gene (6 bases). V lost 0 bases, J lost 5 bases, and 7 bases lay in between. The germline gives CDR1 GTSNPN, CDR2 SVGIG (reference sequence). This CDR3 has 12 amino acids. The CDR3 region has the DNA TGTGCCTGGAGTGTACAGGGTGAGACCCAGTACTTC. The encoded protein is CAWSVQGETQYF.

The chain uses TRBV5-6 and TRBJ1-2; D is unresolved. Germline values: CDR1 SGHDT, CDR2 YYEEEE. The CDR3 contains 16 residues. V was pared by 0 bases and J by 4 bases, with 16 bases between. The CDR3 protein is CASSLGSGIRVYGYTF. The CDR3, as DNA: TGTGCCAGCAGCTTGGGGTCGGGGATTCGAGTCTATGGCTACACCTTC.

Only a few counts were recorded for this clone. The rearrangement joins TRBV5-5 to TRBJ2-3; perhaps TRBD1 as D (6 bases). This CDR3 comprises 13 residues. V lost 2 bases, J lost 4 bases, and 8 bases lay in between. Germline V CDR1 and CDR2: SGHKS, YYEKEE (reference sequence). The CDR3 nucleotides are TGTGCCAGCAGCTTACAGGGTCCAGATACGCAGTATTTT. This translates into CASSLQGPDTQYF.

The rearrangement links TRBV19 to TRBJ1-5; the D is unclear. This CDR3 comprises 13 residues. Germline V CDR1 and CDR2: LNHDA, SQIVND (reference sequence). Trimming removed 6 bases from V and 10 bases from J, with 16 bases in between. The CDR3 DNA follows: TGTGCCAGTAGGCCGGAGGTGCAACGTCCCCAGCATTTT. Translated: CASRPEVQRPQHF.

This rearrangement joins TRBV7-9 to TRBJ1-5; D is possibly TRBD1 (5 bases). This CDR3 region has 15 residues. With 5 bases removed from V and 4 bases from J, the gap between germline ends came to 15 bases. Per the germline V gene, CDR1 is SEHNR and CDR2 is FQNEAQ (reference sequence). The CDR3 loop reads CASSPGAGGNQPQHF. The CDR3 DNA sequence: TGTGCCAGCAGCCCTGGAGCGGGGGGAAATCAGCCCCAGCATTTT.

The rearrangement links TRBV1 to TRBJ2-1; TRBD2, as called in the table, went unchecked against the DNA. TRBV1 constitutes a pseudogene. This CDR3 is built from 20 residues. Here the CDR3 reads CTSSQPGETSGLWSYNEQFF. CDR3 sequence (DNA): TGCACCAGCAGCCAACCTGGGGAGACTAGCGGGCTGTGGTCCTACAATGAGCAGTTCTTC.